This T cell receptor (beta chain) was identified during a study of blood T cell repertoires in COVID-19. For the study at large: Donors in the United States, Italy and Spain gave samples during acute or convalescent COVID-19. T cells, B-cell-depleted T cells, or PBMCs provided the cDNA or gDNA that served as material.

Original processing methods: Amplifying reference gene primers gave estimates of nucleated cell counts. Repertoires were generated with immunoSEQ multiplex PCR, while TCRdb's copy carries only in-frame clones and drops some. The V and J calls and clone size were taken over from that table, and D and trimming were inferred from the DNA. Counted here are about 200,000 clones, around nine tenths occurring once; the ten biggest clones make up around 6%. The V end was cut by 5 bases, the J end by 2 bases, with 10 bases between. CDR3 size: 14 residues. Germline V lookup: CDR1 MNHEY, CDR2 SVGEGT. J is TRBJ1-5 and V is TRBV6-2 or TRBV6-3; no clear D. The specimen was peripheral blood. The source of this sequence is a man in his forties with active or convalescent COVID-19. The CDR3 nucleotides read TGTGCCAGCAGTGGGAGTTGGGGCAATCAGCCCCAGCATTTT. This translates into CASSGSWGNQPQHF.